These 20 T cell receptor beta chains share one sample of origin, sequenced in a study of tumor-infiltrating lymphocytes in primary liver carcinoma (dated by TCRdb to about 2017). The instrument was an Illumina HiSeq 2500. A constant-region primer and ProtoScript II reverse transcriptase were used to reverse-transcribe TCRbeta-specific cDNA from roughly 500 ng total RNA. TCRbeta libraries were built with three nested multiplex PCR rounds, a slightly modified ARM-PCR procedure. Multiplex TRBV1-TRBV30 forward primers and a Cbeta reverse primer were used in the first two PCR rounds, each of which was run for around 10 cycles. Clones were called with MiXCR by TCRdb after fastp trimmed the public reads at Q25, and only in-frame beta chains were retained. Under each unique CDR3 protein, matching rows form one entry showing the most common genes and DNA. For this sample there are around 100,000 distinct CDR3 sequences; around two thirds appear just once. Just over 9.5% of the sample belongs to the ten largest clones.

Without any cell sorting, total RNA and DNA were extracted together from about 20-30 mg of bulk tissue using the AllPrep DNA/RNA mini kit. The sequencing sample was made of liver tumor tissue from sampling region 5. Taken with the paper, the label for cell subset or site translates to: tumor region T5, tumor centre. The source is a woman in her fifties or sixties with primary liver carcinoma and hepatitis B virus infection.

The table lists this clonotype with a count of one. Relative to the germline gene, one junction end is altered; a read error may explain this. The gene calls are TRBV6-6 and TRBJ2-3; D is uncertain. Judging by the DNA end, TRBJ1-5 fits better; the J call may be wrong. The length of the CDR3 is 16 residues. Germline V lookup: CDR1 MNHNY, CDR2 SVGAGI (reference sequence). The CDR3 sequence is CVSSYSREASTDTQHF. The CDR3 DNA sequence: TGTGTCAGCAGTTACTCGAGGGAGGCCAGCACAGATACGCAGCATTTT.

This clonotype was counted at least ten times. V usage is TRBV5-1 and J usage is TRBJ1-5, with D perhaps matching TRBD1 (5 bases). The CDR3 sequence is 15 residues long. Trimming stripped 4 bases from V and 7 bases from J, with 18 bases between. Germline loops: CDR1 SGHRS, CDR2 YFSETQ. DNA for the CDR3: TGCGCCAGCAGCCAGCGGCCCGGGGGTCGACAGCCCCAGCATTTT. Its translation is CASSQRPGGRQPQHF.

The gene calls are TRBV29-1 and TRBJ2-3; the match to TRBD2 covers 8 bases. The CDR3 consists of 15 residues. Germline-derived CDR1 and CDR2 are SQVTM and ANQGSEA. V dropped 2 bases and J dropped 0; count of bases not matched to a gene: 4. The CDR3 protein is CSVELTSESTDTQYF. The CDR3 DNA reads as TGCAGCGTTGAACTGACTAGCGAGAGCACAGATACGCAGTATTTT.

This clonotype was seen once. Sequence at one end of the junction differs from germline and may be a read error. The V and J genes are TRBV29-1 and TRBJ2-2, with D perhaps matching TRBD1 (6 bases). Germline-derived CDR1 and CDR2 are SQVTM and ANQGSEA. The length of the CDR3 is 13 residues. CDR3 DNA sequence: TGCAGCCTTGAGCGGCAGGGGACCGGCGAGCTGTTTTTT. It specifies CSLERQGTGELFF.

With regard to this clonotype: A read error may explain this, as a much larger clone is one base away. The CDR3 DNA is TGCAGTGCTAGTCTATCCCCTTATTCATCCCTCCACTTT. Translated: CSASLSPYSSLHF. The V gene is TRBV20-1, the J gene TRBJ1-6, with D unclear. Germline loops: CDR1 DFQATT, CDR2 SNEGSKA (reference sequence). The CDR3 has 13 amino acids.

As regards this clonotype: This could be a read error, since a much larger clone is one nucleotide away. The chain carries TRBV29-1 and TRBJ2-2; the match to TRBD1 covers 9 bases. V was clipped by 8 bases and J by 6 bases; unmatched bases: 4. The CDR3 contains 12 residues. CDR1 and CDR2 from the germline V gene are SQVTM and ANQGSEA. CDR3 amino acids: CSTRTGAGELFF. Here the CDR3 DNA reads TGCAGCACTAGGACAGGGGCCGGGGAGCTGTTTTTT.

Points on this clonotype: One junction end disagrees with the germline gene, perhaps due to a read error. This chain joins TRBV4-1 and TRBJ2-6; no definite D call. CDR1 is MGHRA and CDR2 is YSYEKL in the germline V gene. This CDR3 spans 17 amino acids. CDR3 DNA sequence: TGTTCCGGCAGCCAAGAGCCACAAGGCTCTGGGGCCAACGTCCTGACTTTC. Translation gives CSGSQEPQGSGANVLTF.

As regards this clonotype: A read error may produce the germline difference seen at one junction end. The chain combines TRBV12-3 or TRBV12-4 with TRBJ2-1, with 7 bases aligning to TRBD2. This CDR3 is 18 amino acids long. The CDR3 DNA sequence: TGTGCCAGTAGTTTAGACACGGGGCTAACGGGAGGCGGTAATGAGCAGTTCTTC. It is translated as CASSLDTGLTGGGNEQFF.

This clonotype was detected many times. The gene calls are TRBV28 and TRBJ1-1, with D possibly matching TRBD1 (6 bases). V gave up 7 bases and J gave up 4 bases, with 19 bases separating them. The CDR3 spans 15 residues. Germline V gene lookup returns CDR1 MDHEN and CDR2 SYDVKM. This CDR3 reads CASTSGGAGGTEAFF. The DNA of the CDR3 is TGTGCCAGCACCTCGGGGGGGGCTGGGGGCACTGAAGCTTTCTTT.

As regards this clonotype: A much bigger clone sits one base away, suggesting this may be a read error. J is TRBJ1-1 and V is TRBV5-1, with 8 bases matching TRBD1. Unmatched junction bases numbered 9, after V lost 4 bases and J lost 4 bases. The CDR3 contains 15 residues. Germline CDR1 SGHRS, CDR2 YFSETQ. The DNA for the CDR3 is TGCGCCAGCAGCCCCGGACAGGGAGAATGCACTGAAGCTTTCTTT. This gives the protein CASSPGQGECTEAFF.

This chain connects TRBV11-1 to TRBJ2-2; D uncertain. Trimming stripped 8 bases from V and 3 bases from J, with 13 bases between. This CDR3 has 14 residues. Germline V gives CDR1 SGHAT, CDR2 FQDESV (reference sequence). Here the CDR3 reads CASGPSLDTGELFF. The CDR3 DNA follows: TGTGCCAGCGGGCCGAGCCTCGACACCGGGGAGCTGTTTTTT.

This clonotype was counted once. The V and J genes are TRBV12-3 or TRBV12-4 and TRBJ2-3, with a tentative D call TRBD1 (6 bases). This CDR3 region has 15 residues. CDR3: CESSRGQISTDTQYF. The CDR3 coding sequence is TGTGAAAGCAGCCGCGGACAGATTAGCACAGATACGCAGTATTTT.

The sample holds a few counts of this clonotype. Just one base apart from a much larger clone, this may be a read error. The rearrangement uses TRBV4-1 and TRBJ2-5; D is possibly TRBD2 (7 bases). Germline assignment: CDR1 MGHRA and CDR2 YSYEKL. The CDR3 runs 16 residues. Here the CDR3 DNA reads TGCGCCAGCAGCATACGACTAGCAGGGGAACAAGAGACCCGGTACTTC. This codes for CASSIRLAGEQETRYF.

In regard to this clonotype: At one end, the junction sequence differs from germline, possibly due to a read error. This chain connects TRBV28 to TRBJ2-2; D ambiguous. In germline, CDR1 is MDHEN, CDR2 SYDVKM. The CDR3 loop spans 14 amino acids. The CDR3 DNA sequence: TGTGCTAGCAGTCTTGGCCCCTCTGCCGAGGAGCTGTTTTTT. Protein product: CASSLGPSAEELFF.

As to this clonotype: A junction boundary mismatches the germline segment, possibly from a read error. The chain joins TRBV12-3 or TRBV12-4 to TRBJ1-5; tentative D call: TRBD1 (5 bases). The CDR3 extends over 12 amino acids. This chain's CDR3 is CVSNRDVQPQHF. DNA for the CDR3: TGTGTCAGCAACCGGGACGTACAGCCCCAGCATTTT.

As concerns this clonotype: Compared with germline, one end of the junction differs, possibly owing to a read error. The V call is TRBV4-1, the J call TRBJ1-5; 7 bases match TRBD1. The germline V gene encodes CDR1 MGHRA and CDR2 YSYEKL. The CDR3 length is 17 residues. CDR3 sequence reads: CASSPRQGVALNQPQHF. The CDR3, as DNA: TGCGCCAGCAGCCCTCGACAGGGAGTAGCCCTTAATCAACCCCAGCATTTT.

Turning to this clonotype: The conserved closing phenylalanine or tryptophan is absent in this CDR3, likely reflecting a read error. The V call is TRBV11-3, the J call TRBJ2-1; 9 bases are a match to TRBD2. The J segment lost 7 bases and the V segment lost 5 bases, leaving 12 bases of the junction unmatched. Germline-derived CDR1 and CDR2 are SGHNT and YENEEA. This CDR3 is 16 amino acids long. The CDR3 sequence is CASSATSGGQYNEQFS. CDR3 sequence (DNA): TGTGCCAGCAGCGCGACTAGCGGAGGCCAGTATAATGAGCAGTTCTCC.

In the case of this clonotype: One junction end does not reproduce the germline sequence, and a read error may be involved. The chain has TRBV6-2 or TRBV6-3 and TRBJ2-1; 10 bases match TRBD2. The length of the CDR3 is 17 residues. CDR1 MNHEY and CDR2 SVGEGT come from the germline V gene. CDR3 amino acids: CASSATFSGRSYNEQFF. For the CDR3, the DNA is TGTGCTAGCAGTGCCACCTTTAGCGGGAGGTCTTACAATGAGCAGTTCTTC.

By frequency in the sample, this clonotype is medium-sized. The rearrangement links TRBV11-2 to TRBJ2-3; a possible D gene is TRBD2 (6 bases). Per the germline V gene, CDR1 is SGHAT and CDR2 is FQNNGV. Trimming cost V 5 bases and J 2 bases, with 11 bases left between them. This CDR3 has 14 residues. The CDR3: CASSLGLPTDTQYF. The CDR3 DNA is TGTGCCAGCAGCCTGGGACTGCCCACAGATACGCAGTATTTT.

About this clonotype: Possible read error: a much larger clone is one base away. V gene TRBV5-4 combines with J gene TRBJ2-1; D ambiguous. Germline V gives CDR1 SGHNT, CDR2 YYREEE (reference sequence). The CDR3 contains 15 residues. The CDR3 protein is CASGLSGRVLNEQFF. CDR3 coding DNA: TGTGCCAGCGGCTTGTCCGGGCGAGTTCTCAATGAGCAGTTCTTC.